The 22 T cell receptor beta chains given below trace back to one sample, sequenced in a study of CD8 T cells in ankylosing spondylitis. TCRdb re-analysed the 5' RACE reads in MiXCR, keeping a single row per CDR3 protein. The sample contains 150,000 to 200,000 distinct CDR3 sequences, around 13% of which appear only once. Source material: blood, either unsorted or a sorted T cell fraction (not recorded which). All receptors derive from a female donor with ankylosing spondylitis or in good health (not recorded which).

This clonotype was counted many times. This chain uses TRBV4-1 with TRBJ2-7, with 9 bases lining up with TRBD1. Trimming took 6 bases from V and 4 from J; bases not matched to a gene: 7. Per the germline V gene, CDR1 is MGHRA and CDR2 is YSYEKL. This CDR3 contains 14 residues. The CDR3 protein is CASRPPGQGYEQYF. CDR3 bases: TGCGCCAGCAGGCCACCGGGACAGGGTTACGAGCAGTACTTC.

CDR3 residues: CASSSGTTSTGELFF. Here the CDR3 DNA reads TGTGCCAGCAGTTCCGGGACAACGAGCACCGGGGAGCTGTTTTTT. The chain has TRBV6-4 and TRBJ2-2; D perhaps matches TRBD1 (6 bases). Trimming left V 5 bases short and J 4 bases short, with 14 bases between. CDR3 size: 15 residues. Germline V lookup: CDR1 MRHNA, CDR2 SNTAGT.

This clonotype occurred many times. The chain couples TRBV7-9 to TRBJ2-1, with TRBD1 as a possible D gene (6 bases). Trimming removed 2 bases at V and 7 bases at J, with 6 bases between. The germline gives CDR1 SEHNR, CDR2 FQNEAQ (reference sequence). The CDR3 loop spans 12 amino acids. For the CDR3, the DNA is TGTGCCAGCAGCTTAAGGGGGAATGAGCAGTTCTTC. This codes for CASSLRGNEQFF.

This clonotype was seen ten or more times. This chain uses TRBV4-2 with TRBJ2-3, with D possibly matching TRBD2 (5 bases). Trimming cost V 4 bases and J 0 bases, with 14 bases left between them. CDR1 and CDR2 (germline): LGHNA, YNFKEQ. The CDR3 is 16 residues long. The CDR3 DNA is TGTGCCAGCAGCCCACTGCAGGAGGCTAGCACAGATACGCAGTATTTT. This codes for CASSPLQEASTDTQYF.

This clonotype was observed at least ten times. The chain joins TRBV6-5 to TRBJ2-7, with TRBD2 matching 11 bases. Germline CDR1 and CDR2: MNHEY and SVGAGI. V trimming: 0 bases; J trimming: 2 bases; junction bases outside the gene matches: 3. CDR3 size: 16 residues. The CDR3 DNA is TGTGCCAGCAGTTACTCTCCGACTAGCGGGGCCTACGAGCAGTACTTC. Translation: CASSYSPTSGAYEQYF.

In its sample, this clonotype was seen many times. The V gene is TRBV20-1, the J gene TRBJ1-1; D may be TRBD1 (6 bases). The V end lost 2 bases, the J end lost 4 bases, and 11 bases lay between the germline ends. The CDR3 consists of 13 residues. In germline, CDR1 is DFQATT, CDR2 SNEGSKA (reference sequence). CDR3 sequence reads: CSARPGQITEAFF. The CDR3 region has the DNA TGCAGTGCTAGACCCGGACAGATCACTGAAGCTTTCTTT.

About this clonotype: A much larger clone is a single base away; this may be a read error. V is TRBV5-1 and J is TRBJ1-1, with TRBD1 identical over 7 bases. V gave up 5 bases and J gave up 0 bases; unmatched junction bases: 7. This CDR3 is built from 15 residues. Per the germline V gene, CDR1 is SGHRS and CDR2 is YFSETQ. The chain's CDR3 is CASSTGDGMNTEAFF. CDR3 DNA: TGCGCCAGCAGTACAGGGGATGGGATGAACACTGAAGCTTTCTTT.

This clonotype has a count of ten or more. The CDR3 nucleotides are TGTGCCAGCAGCTTGGAAGGGACAGGGAGGGATACGCAGTATTTT. Translating gives CASSLEGTGRDTQYF. V is TRBV5-8 and J is TRBJ2-3; 9 bases fit TRBD1. Trimming cost V 0 bases and J 6 bases; bases outside gene matches: 5. The CDR3 sequence is 15 residues long. The germline V gene has CDR1 SGHTS and CDR2 YDEGEE.

This clonotype was observed many times. The chain carries TRBV20-1 and TRBJ2-1; maybe TRBD2 (5 bases). The length of the CDR3 is 15 residues. Trimming stripped 3 bases from V and 6 bases from J, with 18 bases between. Germline lookup yields CDR1 DFQATT and CDR2 SNEGSKA (reference sequence). The CDR3 nucleotides are TGCAGTGCTAGGGGAGCGGACTCCGGGATCAATGAGCAGTTCTTC. This sequence encodes CSARGADSGINEQFF.

This clonotype was counted ten times or more. J is TRBJ2-5 and V is TRBV5-6, with a weak D call TRBD2 (6 bases). Trimming took 1 base from V and 9 from J, leaving 13 bases between them. CDR3 length: 13 amino acids. Germline CDR1 reads SGHDT; CDR2 reads YYEEEE. Here the CDR3 DNA reads TGTGCCAGCAGCTTGCCTGCGGGACCCCCCCAGTACTTC. The encoded protein is CASSLPAGPPQYF.

The sample holds many counts of this clonotype. The CDR3 DNA sequence: TGTGCCACCAGTGATTTTGTGGACTCTTCGGGGAACACTGAAGCTTTCTTT. Encoded protein: CATSDFVDSSGNTEAFF. The rearrangement uses TRBV24-1 and TRBJ1-1; D gene ambiguous. The CDR3 contains 17 residues. V lost 1 base, J lost 1 base, and 15 bases lay in between. CDR1 and CDR2 (germline): KGHDR, SFDVKD.

The chain combines TRBV18 with TRBJ2-3, with D perhaps given as TRBD1 or TRBD2 (5 bases each). The CDR3 is 16 amino acids. V lost 0 bases and J lost 1, with 11 bases in between. Looked up from germline, CDR1 is KGHSH and CDR2 is LQKENI. CDR3 in DNA: TGTGCCAGCTCACCACCGGAGAGGGGAGGCACAGATACGCAGTATTTT. Encoded protein: CASSPPERGGTDTQYF. The full variable domain, in which reference TRBV18 and TRBJ2-3 provide the parts outside the CDR3, is NAGVMQNPRHLVRRRGQEARLRCSPMKGHSHVYWYRQLPEEGLKFMVYLQKENIIDESGMPKERFSAEFPKEGPSILRIQQVVRGDSAAYFCASSPPERGGTDTQYFGPGTRLTVL.

This clonotype showed up just a few times. The rearrangement uses TRBV5-1 and TRBJ2-3, with TRBD2 matching 8 bases. Germline CDR1 is SGHRS and CDR2 is YFSETQ. The junction had 5 bases not matched to a gene; V was cut back by 7 bases and J by 4 bases. This CDR3 is 13 amino acids long. CDR3 sequence reads: CASSGGMADTQYF. Here the CDR3 DNA reads TGCGCCAGCTCGGGGGGGATGGCAGATACGCAGTATTTT.

This clonotype has ten or more counts. The V call is TRBV7-2, the J call TRBJ1-1, with 7 bases lining up with TRBD1. The germline V gene has CDR1 SGHTA and CDR2 FQGNSA. This CDR3 spans 11 amino acids. V was pared by 8 bases and J by 10 bases, with 7 bases of the junction left unmatched. CDR3 DNA: TGTGCCAGCGGCGAGGGGGCCGTAGCTTTCTTT. This codes for CASGEGAVAFF.

This chain connects TRBV12-3 or TRBV12-4 to TRBJ2-7; 8 bases agree with TRBD1. The CDR3 length is 15 residues. The V segment lost 2 bases and the J segment 4 bases; nucleotides outside the gene matches: 7. CDR3 coding DNA: TGTGCCAGCAGTTTAAGACAGGGGAACGCTTACGAGCAGTACTTC. Translation: CASSLRQGNAYEQYF.

A word on this clonotype: Its ends do not fully match the called genes, so a read error is possible. The chain links TRBV10-3 to TRBJ2-4, with D maybe TRBD2 (5 bases). The CDR3 is 15 residues long. Germline V CDR1 and CDR2: ENHRY, SYGVKD. The CDR3 here is CAISDPVLAKNIQHF. CDR3 in DNA: TGTGCCATCAGTGACCCGGTCCTAGCCAAAAACATTCAGCACTTC.

This clonotype has a handful of counts. The V call is TRBV5-1, the J call TRBJ2-1; 12 bases are shared with TRBD2. The CDR3 has 15 residues. Germline V gene data show CDR1 as SGHRS and CDR2 as YFSETQ. The V and J ends lost 4 bases and 10 bases, in that order; junction bases with no gene match: 9. CDR3 nucleotide sequence: TGCGCCAGCAGCCCAGACGGGACTAGCGGGTTCGAGCAGTTCTTC. Translated, it gives CASSPDGTSGFEQFF.

The chain combines TRBV11-2 with TRBJ1-1, with a weak D call TRBD1 (5 bases). Trimming took 5 bases from V and 2 from J, leaving 24 bases between them. The CDR3 runs to 18 residues. Germline CDR1 is SGHAT and CDR2 is FQNNGV. The CDR3 reads CASSRSGNRDIGNTEAFF. The CDR3 DNA reads TGTGCCAGCAGCCGCTCAGGGAACCGAGATATAGGAAACACTGAAGCTTTCTTT.

This clonotype was seen many times. The chain uses TRBV28 and TRBJ2-3; possibly TRBD1 for D (6 bases). Germline lookup yields CDR1 MDHEN and CDR2 SYDVKM. The length of the CDR3 is 16 residues. The ends were cut back, 10 bases at V and 6 bases at J, with 26 bases in the middle. CDR3 coding DNA: TGTGCCACCACAACGATCCGGGACACCCGCAGGGATACGCAGTATTTT. Amino acids: CATTTIRDTRRDTQYF.

This clonotype was observed a few times. The chain carries TRBV2 and TRBJ2-7; no reliable D call. V shed 1 base and J shed 1 base, with 11 bases lying between them. CDR1 is SNHLY and CDR2 is FYNNEI in the germline V gene. There are 15 residues in the CDR3. CDR3 protein: CASSEVRVGSYEQYF. CDR3 DNA sequence: TGTGCCAGCAGTGAAGTAAGGGTAGGTTCCTACGAGCAGTACTTC.

At least ten counts were recorded for this clonotype. This chain links TRBV7-6 with TRBJ1-1; 7 bases match TRBD1. Per the germline V gene, CDR1 is SGHVS and CDR2 is FNYEAQ. V was clipped by 6 bases and J by 5 bases; unmatched bases: 9. There are 14 residues in the CDR3. The CDR3 is CASRPRQGGTEAFF. For the CDR3, the DNA is TGTGCCAGCAGACCAAGACAGGGAGGGACTGAAGCTTTCTTT.

This clonotype was seen more than once but under ten times. The chain links TRBV30 to TRBJ2-1, with a possible D match to TRBD2 (5 bases). Per the germline V gene, CDR1 is GTSNPN and CDR2 is SVGIG (reference sequence). Between the trimmed V and J ends, which lost 4 bases and 6 bases, there was a span of 22 bases. The CDR3 has 16 residues. The CDR3 coding sequence is TGTGCCTGGACCCGGACTTCCCCATTTAAGGGCAATGAGCAGTTCTTC. Translating gives CAWTRTSPFKGNEQFF.